This T cell receptor (beta chain) derives from a study of shared clonotypes between healthy human individuals. Study in general: A few men and a couple of women, aged 18 to 49, were donors.

The protocol was immunoSEQ multiplex PCR, while the TCRdb copy is restricted to in-frame clones and leaves out a portion. This sample has about 1.5 million clones, with around 97% found just once. V gave up 3 bases and J gave up 6 bases, with 18 bases separating them. The CDR3 spans 15 residues. Germline CDR1 reads ENHRY; CDR2 reads SYGVKD. The chain uses TRBV10-3 and TRBJ2-7; unclear D gene. The TCR was taken from a man aged 25 to 40 in good health. The sequenced sample was naive CD4+ T cells sorted from blood. The subset was: CD45RA+ positively selected. CDR3 region: CAISEVLDPRAEQYF. The CDR3 coding sequence is TGTGCCATCAGTGAAGTATTGGACCCGAGAGCCGAGCAGTACTTC.